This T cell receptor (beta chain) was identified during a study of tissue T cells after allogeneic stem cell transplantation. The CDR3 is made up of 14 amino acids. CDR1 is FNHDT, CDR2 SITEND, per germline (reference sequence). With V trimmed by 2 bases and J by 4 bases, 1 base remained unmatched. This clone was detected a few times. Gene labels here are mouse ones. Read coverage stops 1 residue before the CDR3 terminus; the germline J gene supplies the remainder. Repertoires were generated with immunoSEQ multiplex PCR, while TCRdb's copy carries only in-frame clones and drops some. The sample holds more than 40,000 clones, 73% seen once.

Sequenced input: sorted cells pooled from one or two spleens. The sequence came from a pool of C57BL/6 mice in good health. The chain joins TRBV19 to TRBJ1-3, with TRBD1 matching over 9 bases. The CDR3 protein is CASSMGTGGNTLYF. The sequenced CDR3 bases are TGTGCCAGCAGTATGGGGACAGGGGGAAATACGCTCTAT.